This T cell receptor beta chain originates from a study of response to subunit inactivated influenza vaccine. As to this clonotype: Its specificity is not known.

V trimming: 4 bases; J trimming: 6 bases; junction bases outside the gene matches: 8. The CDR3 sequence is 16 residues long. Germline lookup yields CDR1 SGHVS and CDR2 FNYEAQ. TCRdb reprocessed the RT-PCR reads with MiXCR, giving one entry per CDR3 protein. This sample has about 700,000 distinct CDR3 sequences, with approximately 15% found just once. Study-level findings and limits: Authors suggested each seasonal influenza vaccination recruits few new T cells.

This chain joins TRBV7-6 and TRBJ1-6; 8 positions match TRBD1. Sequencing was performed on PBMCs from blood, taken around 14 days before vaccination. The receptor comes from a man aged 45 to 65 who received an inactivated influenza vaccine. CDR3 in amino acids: CASSSQYRGSNSPLHF. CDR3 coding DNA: TGTGCCAGCAGCTCCCAGTACAGGGGGAGTAATTCACCCCTCCACTTT.